The next 6 T cell receptor beta chains were all read from a single sample in a study of cytomegalovirus exposure and HLA in healthy donors. A multiplex PCR was run with 60 Vbeta primers and 13 Jbeta primers. Here immunoSEQ multiplex PCR was the method, and the copy in TCRdb shows in-frame clones only, minus some. The sample yields under 150,000 clones, 82% seen once. Specimen: PBMCs. These receptors were taken from a boy aged 2-9 years in good health and CMV-seronegative.

The chain couples TRBV4-1 to TRBJ1-3; no definite D call. In germline, CDR1 is MGHRA, CDR2 YSYEKL. V lost 4 bases, J lost 6 bases, and 16 bases lay in between. The CDR3 sequence is 15 residues long. CDR3 sequence (DNA): TGCGCCAGCAGCCCCCTCTGGGGAGAGACAAACACCATATATTTT. It is translated as CASSPLWGETNTIYF.

The chain has TRBV7-9 and TRBJ2-5, with 10 bases lining up with TRBD2. This CDR3 is built from 16 residues. Per germline, CDR1 SEHNR and CDR2 FQNEAQ (reference sequence). With 1 base clipped from V and 2 bases from J, the junction kept 4 bases outside the gene matches. The CDR3 nucleotides are TGTGCCAGCAGCTTAGTTGGAGCGGGGGGGCAAGAGACCCAGTACTTC. Protein sequence: CASSLVGAGGQETQYF.

This clone was seen a handful of times. The gene calls are TRBV7-9 and TRBJ2-2; 8 bases match TRBD1. The germline V gene has CDR1 SEHNR and CDR2 FQNEAQ (reference sequence). This CDR3 region has 16 residues. The trim removed 5 bases at V and 3 bases at J, leaving 8 bases unmatched. In DNA form, the CDR3 reads TGTGCCAGCAGCCTGACAGGGGTCGGTGACACCGGGGAGCTGTTTTTT. Protein: CASSLTGVGDTGELFF. Combining the CDR3 with reference TRBV7-9 and TRBJ2-2 gives the whole variable domain DTGVSQNPRHKITKRGQNVTFRCDPISEHNRLYWYRQTLGQGPEFLTYFQNEAQLEKSRLLSDRFSAERPKGSFSTLEIQRTEQGDSAMYLCASSLTGVGDTGELFFGEGSRLTVL.

This clone has only one observation. The chain carries TRBV18 and TRBJ1-6; the D gene is possibly TRBD1 (6 bases). Trimming pared 1 base from V and 7 bases from J, leaving 11 bases between. The length of the CDR3 is 15 residues. Germline-derived CDR1 and CDR2 are KGHSH and LQKENI. The CDR3 sequence is CASSPRSGVNSPLHF. In DNA, the CDR3 is TGTGCCAGCTCACCACGGTCAGGGGTCAATTCACCCCTCCACTTT.

V usage is TRBV28 and J usage is TRBJ1-2; D unclear. This CDR3 has 14 residues. The germline CDR1 and CDR2 sequences are MDHEN and SYDVKM. The V gene lost 1 base and the J gene lost 6 bases, with 12 bases spanning the gap. The CDR3 sequence is CASSLLFIQDGYTF. The DNA for the CDR3 is TGTGCCAGCAGTTTATTGTTTATCCAGGATGGCTACACCTTC.

This chain links TRBV5-1 with TRBJ1-4, with a tentative D call TRBD1 (6 bases). The germline V gene encodes CDR1 SGHRS and CDR2 YFSETQ. The germline V and J ends were trimmed by 4 bases and 5 bases, with 12 bases remaining between them. The CDR3 is 14 residues long. The CDR3 nucleotides read TGCGCCAGCAGCGCGGGGGGGGCAAATGAAAAACTGTTTTTT. Amino acids: CASSAGGANEKLFF.